The 8 T cell receptor beta chains given below trace back to one sample, sequenced in a study of metastatic and nonmetastatic thyroid tumors. No treatment of any kind had been given to any patient before thyroid surgery. TCRdb recomputed clones from the PCR reads via MiXCR. Of roughly 29,000 clones listed, more than 20% are singletons. The specimen sequenced was blood. These receptors originate from a female donor with papillary thyroid cancer or a benign thyroid nodule (not recorded which). Some clones in this sample may be carry-over from other donors' samples.

This clone has at least ten counts. The chain uses TRBV13 and TRBJ2-3, with D uncertain. The CDR3 loop spans 15 amino acids. V was trimmed by 5 bases and J by 0 bases, leaving 12 bases between them. CDR1 is PRHDT, CDR2 FYEKMQ, per germline (reference sequence). This chain's CDR3 is CASSQRGPSTDTQYF. The CDR3 DNA reads as TGTGCCAGCAGCCAACGAGGACCTAGCACAGATACGCAGTATTTT.

This clone has ten or more counts. The chain joins TRBV13 to TRBJ2-3; 12 bases are shared with TRBD2. CDR1 PRHDT and CDR2 FYEKMQ come from the germline V gene (reference sequence). This CDR3 has 19 amino acids. V shed 5 bases, J shed 4 bases, and the junction held 16 bases outside the gene matches. CDR3 sequence: CASSREIRTSGMGADTQYF. The CDR3 DNA reads TGTGCCAGCAGCCGTGAGATCAGGACTAGCGGGATGGGGGCAGATACGCAGTATTTT.

This clone was counted many times. The rearrangement joins TRBV19 to TRBJ1-2; TRBD1 agrees at 7 bases. After removal of 6 bases from V and 7 bases from J, the junction contained 2 bases not matched to a gene. The CDR3 is 11 amino acids. CDR1 LNHDA and CDR2 SQIVND come from the germline V gene (reference sequence). In DNA form, the CDR3 reads TGTGCCAGTAGGAGACAGGGTGGCTACACCTTC. Its translation is CASRRQGGYTF.

This clone has at least ten counts. The J gene is TRBJ2-3, the V gene TRBV20-1, with D perhaps TRBD2 (5 bases). Germline CDR1 and CDR2: DFQATT and SNEGSKA (reference sequence). CDR3 length: 14 amino acids. The V gene lost 2 bases and the J gene lost 2 bases, with 11 bases spanning the gap. Written as DNA, the CDR3 is TGCAGTGCTAGAATTCTAGCAGACACAGATACGCAGTATTTT. It yields the protein CSARILADTDTQYF.

This clone occurred a few times. This rearrangement joins TRBV6-4 to TRBJ2-5; D uncertain. The CDR3 totals 13 residues. Trimming removed 6 bases from V and 5 bases from J, with 13 bases in between. Looked up from germline, CDR1 is MRHNA and CDR2 is SNTAGT. The CDR3 is CASSLAKGETQYF. The CDR3, as DNA: TGTGCCAGCAGCCTTGCCAAAGGGGAGACCCAGTACTTC.

This clone was counted between two and nine times. The chain joins TRBV12-3 or TRBV12-4 to TRBJ2-2, with D possibly being TRBD2 (6 bases). There are 16 residues in the CDR3. V lost 3 bases to trimming and J lost 6 bases, with 17 bases between them. The CDR3 DNA reads as TGTGCCAGCAGTTTTTTTCACTTCAGGGACTCCGGGGAGCTGTTTTTT. Translation: CASSFFHFRDSGELFF.

A note on this clone: A read error may account for a junction end that differs from germline. The chain carries TRBV6-2 or TRBV6-3 and TRBJ2-5, with TRBD1 as a possible D gene (6 bases). The CDR3 loop spans 15 amino acids. CDR1 and CDR2 (germline): MNHEY, SVGEGT. The CDR3 DNA reads TGTGCCAGCAATTACTCGACGGGAAAGGGGGAGAACCAGTACTTC. This sequence encodes CASNYSTGKGENQYF.

The sample holds one count of this clone. The chain is built from TRBV7-2 and TRBJ2-7; D remains ambiguous. Germline CDR1 reads SGHTA; CDR2 reads FQGNSA. This CDR3 has 14 residues. The V end lost 2 bases, the J end lost 1 base, and 9 bases lay between the germline ends. DNA of the CDR3: TGTGCCAGCAGCTTAATGGGTCGGTCCTACGAGCAGTACTTC. Its translation is CASSLMGRSYEQYF.